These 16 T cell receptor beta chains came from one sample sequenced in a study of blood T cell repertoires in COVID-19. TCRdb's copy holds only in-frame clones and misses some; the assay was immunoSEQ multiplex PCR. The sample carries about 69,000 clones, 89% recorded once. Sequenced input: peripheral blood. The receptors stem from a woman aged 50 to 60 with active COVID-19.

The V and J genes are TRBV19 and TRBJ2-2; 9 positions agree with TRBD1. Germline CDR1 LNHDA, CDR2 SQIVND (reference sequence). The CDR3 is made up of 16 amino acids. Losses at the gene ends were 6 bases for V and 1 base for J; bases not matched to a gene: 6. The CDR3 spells CASRAGTGRNTGELFF. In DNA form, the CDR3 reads TGTGCCAGTAGGGCCGGGACAGGGAGGAACACCGGGGAGCTGTTTTTT.

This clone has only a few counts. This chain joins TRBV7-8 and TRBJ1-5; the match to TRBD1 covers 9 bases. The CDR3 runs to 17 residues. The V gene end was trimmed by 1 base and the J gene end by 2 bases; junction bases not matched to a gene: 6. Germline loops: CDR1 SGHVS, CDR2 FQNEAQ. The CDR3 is CASSLGIGDRGNQPQHF. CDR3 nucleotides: TGTGCCAGCAGCTTAGGTATTGGGGACAGGGGCAATCAGCCCCAGCATTTT.

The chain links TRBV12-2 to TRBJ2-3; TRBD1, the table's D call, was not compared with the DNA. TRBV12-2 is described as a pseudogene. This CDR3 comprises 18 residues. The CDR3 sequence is CASRLEQDRGPGIDTQYF. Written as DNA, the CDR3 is TGTGCAAGTCGCTTAGAACAGGACAGGGGGCCGGGTATAGATACGCAGTATTTT.

The CDR3 bases are TGTGCCAGCAGCTCGTTAGCGGGGGCCCGGGACAATGAGCAGTTCTTC. As protein: CASSSLAGARDNEQFF. The chain links TRBV11-2 to TRBJ2-1; the match to TRBD2 covers 9 bases. V shed 4 bases, J shed 5 bases, and the junction held 9 bases outside the gene matches. The CDR3 contains 16 residues. Germline CDR1 is SGHAT and CDR2 is FQNNGV.

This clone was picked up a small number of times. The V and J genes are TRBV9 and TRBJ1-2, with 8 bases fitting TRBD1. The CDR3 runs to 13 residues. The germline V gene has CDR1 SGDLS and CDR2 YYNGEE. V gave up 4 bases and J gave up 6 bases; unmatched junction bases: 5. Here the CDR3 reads CASSSRDRHGYTF. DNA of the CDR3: TGTGCCAGCAGCTCCCGGGACAGGCATGGCTACACCTTC.

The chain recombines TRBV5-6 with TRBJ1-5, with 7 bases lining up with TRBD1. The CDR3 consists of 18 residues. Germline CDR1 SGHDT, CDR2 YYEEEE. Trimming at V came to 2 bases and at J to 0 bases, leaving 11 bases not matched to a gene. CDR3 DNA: TGTGCCAGCAGCTTTGGAGGGGGCGCGGGTTATAGCAATCAGCCCCAGCATTTT. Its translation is CASSFGGGAGYSNQPQHF.

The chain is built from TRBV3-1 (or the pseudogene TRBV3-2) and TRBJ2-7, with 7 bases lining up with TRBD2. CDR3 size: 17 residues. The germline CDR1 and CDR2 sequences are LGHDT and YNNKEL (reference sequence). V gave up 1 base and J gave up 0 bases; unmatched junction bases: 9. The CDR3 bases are TGTGCCAGCAGCCAAGGGGTGGGAGGGATAATCTCCTACGAGCAGTACTTC. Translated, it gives CASSQGVGGIISYEQYF.

CDR3 sequence reads: CASSLGPQREQYF. The CDR3 DNA follows: TGCGCCAGCAGCTTGGGTCCCCAGCGGGAGCAGTACTTC. The V gene is TRBV5-1, the J gene TRBJ2-7; D perhaps matches TRBD2 (5 bases). V was pared by 0 bases and J by 7 bases, with 11 bases between. This CDR3 contains 13 residues. In germline, CDR1 is SGHRS, CDR2 YFSETQ.

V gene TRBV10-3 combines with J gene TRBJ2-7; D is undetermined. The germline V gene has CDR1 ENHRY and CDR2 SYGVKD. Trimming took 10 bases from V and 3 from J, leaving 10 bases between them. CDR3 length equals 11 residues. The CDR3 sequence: CATVESYEQYF. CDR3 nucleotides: TGTGCCACCGTGGAGAGCTACGAGCAGTACTTC.

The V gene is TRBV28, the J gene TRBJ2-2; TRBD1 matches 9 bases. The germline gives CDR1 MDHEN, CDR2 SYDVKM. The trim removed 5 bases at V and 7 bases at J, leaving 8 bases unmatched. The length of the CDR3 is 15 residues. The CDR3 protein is CASSKQGALSGELFF. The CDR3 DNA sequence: TGTGCCAGCAGTAAACAGGGGGCGTTGAGCGGGGAGCTGTTTTTT.

The CDR3 DNA sequence: TGCGCCAGCAGCTTGGTCGGGAGTGGCTCGTTCACCGGGGAGCTGTTTTTT. Protein: CASSLVGSGSFTGELFF. V gene TRBV5-1 combines with J gene TRBJ2-2; possible D gene TRBD2, 6 bases. The V gene's germline CDR1 is SGHRS and CDR2 YFSETQ. The CDR3 runs 17 residues. V dropped 0 bases and J dropped 4 bases, with 16 bases sitting between them.

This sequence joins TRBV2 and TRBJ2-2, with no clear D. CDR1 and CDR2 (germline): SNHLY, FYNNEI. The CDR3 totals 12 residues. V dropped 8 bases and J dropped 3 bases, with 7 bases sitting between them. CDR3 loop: CASGLHTGELFF. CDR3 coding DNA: TGTGCCAGCGGCCTGCACACCGGGGAGCTGTTTTTT.

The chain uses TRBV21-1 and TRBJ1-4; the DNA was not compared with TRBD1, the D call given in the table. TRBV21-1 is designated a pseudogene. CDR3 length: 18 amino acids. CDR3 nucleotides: TGTGCCAGCAGACCCCCCTGGGACAGTTTCTTTACTAATGAAAAACTGTTTTTT. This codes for CASRPPWDSFFTNEKLFF.

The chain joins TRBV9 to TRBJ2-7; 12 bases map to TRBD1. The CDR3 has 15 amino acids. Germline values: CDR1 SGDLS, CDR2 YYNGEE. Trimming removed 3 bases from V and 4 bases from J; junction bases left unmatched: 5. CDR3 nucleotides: TGTGCCAGCAGCGCTGGGACAGGGGGCTTATACGAGCAGTACTTC. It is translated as CASSAGTGGLYEQYF.

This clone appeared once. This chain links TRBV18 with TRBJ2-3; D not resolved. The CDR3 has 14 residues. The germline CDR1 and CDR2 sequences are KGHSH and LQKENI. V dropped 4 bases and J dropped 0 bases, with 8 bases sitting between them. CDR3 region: CASSHRTSTDTQYF. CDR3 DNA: TGTGCCAGCTCACACCGTACTAGCACAGATACGCAGTATTTT.

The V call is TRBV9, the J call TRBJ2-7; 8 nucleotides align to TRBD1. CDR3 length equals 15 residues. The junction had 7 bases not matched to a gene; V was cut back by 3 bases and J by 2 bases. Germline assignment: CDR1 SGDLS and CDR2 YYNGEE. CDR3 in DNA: TGTGCCAGCAGCGCAGGACAGGGCTTAACCTACGAGCAGTACTTC. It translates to CASSAGQGLTYEQYF.